A single sample is the source of the 27 T cell receptor beta chains below, sequenced in a study of blood T cell repertoires in COVID-19. Clones were read by immunoSEQ multiplex PCR, and TCRdb kept only the in-frame ones, dropping some. The sample consists of 150,000 to 200,000 clones, around four fifths of them appearing once. The material sequenced was peripheral blood. The receptors originated from an elderly woman with active or convalescent COVID-19.

This clone was recorded only once. The J gene is TRBJ2-1, the V gene TRBV5-1, with 10 bases that match TRBD2. The germline CDR1 and CDR2 sequences are SGHRS and YFSETQ. V dropped 3 bases and J dropped 2; count of bases not matched to a gene: 2. The CDR3 has 15 residues. This chain's CDR3 is CASSSSGGAYNEQFF. CDR3 DNA: TGCGCCAGCAGCTCAAGCGGGGGGGCCTACAATGAGCAGTTCTTC.

The chain couples TRBV7-2 to TRBJ1-5, with 12 positions matching TRBD1. V dropped 3 bases and J dropped 5; count of bases not matched to a gene: 2. This CDR3 spans 15 amino acids. Per the germline V gene, CDR1 is SGHTA and CDR2 is FQGNSA. CDR3 loop: CASSLGQGAYQPQHF. CDR3 bases: TGTGCCAGCAGCTTGGGACAGGGGGCCTATCAGCCCCAGCATTTT.

V usage is TRBV6-5 and J usage is TRBJ2-1; TRBD2 matches 7 bases. The CDR3 has 12 amino acids. The germline gives CDR1 MNHEY, CDR2 SVGAGI. V was pared by 10 bases and J by 4 bases, with 4 bases of the junction left unmatched. CDR3 DNA: TGTGCCACGGGGGAGGGGTACAATGAGCAGTTCTTC. It encodes CATGEGYNEQFF.

This rearrangement joins TRBV10-3 to TRBJ2-2, with 8 bases matching TRBD1. The V segment lost 4 bases and the J segment 6 bases; nucleotides outside the gene matches: 10. The CDR3 has 16 amino acids. Germline V CDR1 and CDR2: ENHRY, SYGVKD. CDR3 region: CAISGTGKFLAGELFF. CDR3 nucleotides: TGTGCCATCAGTGGGACAGGGAAATTCCTGGCCGGGGAGCTGTTTTTT.

The rearrangement uses TRBV6-5 and TRBJ2-2; 12 bases map to TRBD1. Unmatched junction bases numbered 1, after V lost 4 bases and J lost 4 bases. The germline V gene has CDR1 MNHEY and CDR2 SVGAGI. This CDR3 has 15 residues. Here the CDR3 reads CASSWGQGATGELFF. In nucleotides, the CDR3 is TGTGCCAGCAGTTGGGGACAGGGGGCCACCGGGGAGCTGTTTTTT.

This clone was found once. The chain recombines TRBV3-1 (or the pseudogene TRBV3-2) with TRBJ1-4, with D unresolved. Per germline, CDR1 LGHDT and CDR2 YNNKEL (reference sequence). The length of the CDR3 is 14 residues. The ends were cut back, 4 bases at V and 5 bases at J, with 11 bases in the middle. CDR3 region: CASSLRSQNEKLFF. The CDR3 region has the DNA TGTGCCAGCAGCCTCAGGTCCCAGAATGAAAAACTGTTTTTT.

The chain joins TRBV4-3 to TRBJ2-2; possibly TRBD1 for D (6 bases). Trimming took 4 bases from V and 3 from J, leaving 12 bases between them. In germline, CDR1 is LGHNA, CDR2 YSLEER. The length of the CDR3 is 15 residues. The CDR3 region is CASSPYRDDTGELFF. CDR3 sequence (DNA): TGCGCCAGCAGCCCTTACAGGGACGACACCGGGGAGCTGTTTTTT.

V usage is TRBV11-3 and J usage is TRBJ2-1; D perhaps matches TRBD2 (5 bases). The ends were cut back, 5 bases at V and 0 bases at J, with 11 bases in the middle. This CDR3 is built from 15 residues. The germline V gene encodes CDR1 SGHNT and CDR2 YENEEA. The CDR3 DNA reads as TGTGCCAGCAGCCCCACGGGAAGCTCCTACAATGAGCAGTTCTTC. Its translation is CASSPTGSSYNEQFF.

The chain carries TRBV12-3 or TRBV12-4 and TRBJ1-2; D possibly corresponds to TRBD1 (6 bases). V lost 3 bases to trimming and J lost 2 bases, with 7 bases between them. The CDR3 is 13 amino acids. The chain's CDR3 is CASSFDRNYGYTF. The CDR3 DNA follows: TGTGCCAGCAGTTTCGACAGGAACTATGGCTACACCTTC.

In its sample, this clone was seen once. The V call is TRBV7-9, the J call TRBJ1-1; 11 bases match TRBD1. J was trimmed by 6 bases and V by 5 bases; bases with no gene match: 5. The length of the CDR3 is 14 residues. Germline-derived CDR1 and CDR2 are SEHNR and FQNEAQ (reference sequence). The CDR3 coding sequence is TGTGCCAGCAGCCCAGGACAGGGGGCGGCTGAAGCTTTCTTT. Translation gives CASSPGQGAAEAFF. Full variable domain (rest looked up from reference TRBV7-9 and TRBJ1-1): DTGVSQNPRHKITKRGQNVTFRCDPISEHNRLYWYRQTLGQGPEFLTYFQNEAQLEKSRLLSDRFSAERPKGSFSTLEIQRTEQGDSAMYLCASSPGQGAAEAFFGQGTRLTVV.

CDR3 in DNA: TGTGCCATCAGCCAAAGGGGACAGGAGACTTACAATGAGCAGTTCTTC. Encoded protein: CAISQRGQETYNEQFF. The chain employs TRBV10-3 and TRBJ2-1; 8 bases match TRBD1. The CDR3 sequence is 16 residues long. With V trimmed by 6 bases and J by 4 bases, 11 bases remained unmatched. The germline V gene encodes CDR1 ENHRY and CDR2 SYGVKD.

This chain joins TRBV4-3 and TRBJ2-7; the D is unclear. V was trimmed by 0 bases and J by 4 bases, leaving 13 bases between them. The germline V gene has CDR1 LGHNA and CDR2 YSLEER. The CDR3 runs 15 residues. CDR3 loop: CASSQDRVSWYEQYF. CDR3 bases: TGCGCCAGCAGCCAAGATCGGGTTAGCTGGTACGAGCAGTACTTC.

The chain is built from TRBV13 and TRBJ2-7; weak D call: TRBD1 (8 bases). The V gene's germline CDR1 is PRHDT and CDR2 FYEKMQ (reference sequence). V lost 5 bases to trimming and J lost 7 bases, with 24 bases between them. CDR3 length: 16 amino acids. CDR3 nucleotide sequence: TGTGCCAGCAGCCAATCCTCTACAGGGGGGGTAATAGAGCAGTACTTC. It is translated as CASSQSSTGGVIEQYF.

This chain links TRBV2 with TRBJ1-2, with 9 bases that match TRBD1. The V segment lost 9 bases and the J segment 3 bases; nucleotides outside the gene matches: 8. The CDR3 is 14 amino acids. Germline assignment: CDR1 SNHLY and CDR2 FYNNEI. CDR3 protein: CARKGQGSYYGYTF. CDR3 nucleotides: TGTGCCAGGAAAGGACAGGGGTCATACTATGGCTACACCTTC. Full variable domain (missing parts from reference TRBV2 and TRBJ1-2): EPEVTQTPSHQVTQMGQEVILRCVPISNHLYFYWYRQILGQKVEFLVSFYNNEISEKSEIFDDQFSVERPDGSNFTLKIRSTKLEDSAMYFCARKGQGSYYGYTFGSGTRLTVV.

V is TRBV19 and J is TRBJ1-1; 7 nucleotides line up with TRBD1. The CDR3 contains 14 residues. V shed 2 bases and J 8 bases; nucleotides not matched to a gene: 8. CDR1 is LNHDA, CDR2 SQIVND, per germline (reference sequence). The CDR3 DNA reads as TGTGCCAGTAGTATAACGGGACAGCTAGGAGAAGCTTTCTTT. It is translated as CASSITGQLGEAFF.

In regard to this clone: The same CDR3 is also encoded by other DNA sequences in this sample. DNA of the CDR3: TGTGCCAGTAGTACAGGGTTCACTGAAGCTTTCTTT. Protein sequence: CASSTGFTEAFF. V usage is TRBV19 and J usage is TRBJ1-1; D is perhaps TRBD1 (5 bases). CDR1 is LNHDA, CDR2 SQIVND, per germline (reference sequence). The CDR3 is 12 residues long. The V gene lost 4 bases and the J gene lost 4 bases, with 7 bases spanning the gap.

The rearrangement links TRBV11-3 to TRBJ1-1, with D possibly TRBD1 on 5 matching bases. The V and J ends lost 5 bases and 7 bases respectively, with 14 bases between them. Germline values: CDR1 SGHNT, CDR2 YENEEA. The CDR3 is 13 residues long. As DNA, the CDR3 is TGTGCCAGCAGCCCCGCGGGAGGGGATGAAGCTTTCTTT. It is translated as CASSPAGGDEAFF.

The chain joins TRBV11-1 to TRBJ2-1, with D perhaps matching TRBD2 (6 bases). Germline V gene sequence: CDR1 SGHAT, CDR2 FQDESV (reference sequence). The CDR3 covers 16 residues. V was pared by 4 bases and J by 0 bases, with 13 bases between. CDR3 region: CASSSGGPSSYNEQFF. The CDR3 nucleotides read TGTGCCAGCAGCTCCGGGGGTCCTAGCTCCTACAATGAGCAGTTCTTC.

The chain links TRBV4-1 to TRBJ1-1; 12 nucleotides align to TRBD1. Per the germline V gene, CDR1 is MGHRA and CDR2 is YSYEKL. With V trimmed by 1 base and J by 10 bases, 25 bases remained unmatched. The CDR3 consists of 21 residues. DNA for the CDR3: TGCGCCAGCAGCCAAGCGGGTCTTCCGGGACAGGGGGCGTCAAAGGGGATCGGAGCTTTCTTT. This sequence encodes CASSQAGLPGQGASKGIGAFF.

The genes are TRBV5-5 and TRBJ1-5; 8 bases fit TRBD1. The CDR3 contains 13 residues. The germline V gene encodes CDR1 SGHKS and CDR2 YYEKEE (reference sequence). Losses at the gene ends were 5 bases for V and 7 bases for J; bases not matched to a gene: 5. As DNA, the CDR3 is TGTGCCAGCAGTTGGACAGGGAACCAGCCCCAGCATTTT. This translates into CASSWTGNQPQHF.

The sample holds many counts of this clone. The V call is TRBV4-1, the J call TRBJ1-5; 8 bases line up with TRBD1. V trimming: 8 bases; J trimming: 1 base; junction bases outside the gene matches: 13. The length of the CDR3 is 17 residues. The germline V gene has CDR1 MGHRA and CDR2 YSYEKL. This chain's CDR3 is CASSTSGQATSNQPQHF. The CDR3 DNA sequence: TGCGCCAGCTCAACCTCGGGACAGGCGACGAGCAATCAGCCCCAGCATTTT.

The genes are TRBV27 and TRBJ1-5; 9 nucleotides agree with TRBD1. J lost 0 bases, V lost 5 bases, and 8 bases had no gene match. Germline lookup yields CDR1 MNHEY and CDR2 SMNVEV (reference sequence). This CDR3 is built from 17 residues. The chain's CDR3 is CASSPGQGLYSNQPQHF. The CDR3 bases are TGTGCCAGCAGTCCGGGACAGGGACTATATAGCAATCAGCCCCAGCATTTT.

The J gene is TRBJ1-3, the V gene TRBV2, with D unresolved. The CDR3 consists of 15 residues. V dropped 2 bases and J dropped 0 bases, with 8 bases sitting between them. CDR1 SNHLY and CDR2 FYNNEI come from the germline V gene. The CDR3 region is CASSEQGSSGNTIYF. The CDR3 bases are TGTGCCAGCAGTGAACAAGGGAGCTCTGGAAACACCATATATTTT.

The rearrangement uses TRBV5-1 and TRBJ2-1; 11 bases are shared with TRBD2. This CDR3 is 14 amino acids long. The V gene's germline CDR1 is SGHRS and CDR2 YFSETQ. V was pared by 5 bases and J by 5 bases, with 3 bases of the junction left unmatched. CDR3 loop: CASRPGLADNEQFF. Written as DNA, the CDR3 is TGCGCCAGCAGGCCGGGACTAGCGGACAATGAGCAGTTCTTC.

For this clone: One end of the junction does not line up with germline, which may come from a read error. V usage is TRBV19 and J usage is TRBJ1-6; 8 positions agree with TRBD1. The germline V gene has CDR1 LNHDA and CDR2 SQIVND (reference sequence). The CDR3 runs 14 residues. The CDR3 bases are TGTGCCAGTACTATACAGGGGGTAAATTCACCCCTCCACTTT. Its protein product is CASTIQGVNSPLHF. Full variable domain (rest looked up from reference TRBV19 and TRBJ1-6): DGGITQSPKYLFRKEGQNVTLSCEQNLNHDAMYWYRQDPGQGLRLIYYSQIVNDFQKGDIAEGYSVSREKKESFPLTVTSAQKNPTAFYLCASTIQGVNSPLHFGNGTRLTVT.

This clone appeared a few times. The V call is TRBV27, the J call TRBJ2-2, with 9 bases lining up with TRBD1. This CDR3 has 17 residues. The germline V gene has CDR1 MNHEY and CDR2 SMNVEV (reference sequence). The V gene end was trimmed by 6 bases and the J gene end by 5 bases; junction bases not matched to a gene: 13. The CDR3 protein is CASSWPGTGRLTGELFF. The DNA of the CDR3 is TGTGCCAGCAGCTGGCCCGGGACAGGGAGGTTGACCGGGGAGCTGTTTTTT.

V and J are TRBV7-9 and TRBJ2-7, with 10 nucleotides matching TRBD2. Germline CDR1 is SEHNR and CDR2 is FQNEAQ (reference sequence). The V gene end was trimmed by 2 bases and the J gene end by 4 bases; junction bases not matched to a gene: 2. The CDR3 extends over 14 amino acids. CDR3 sequence (DNA): TGTGCCAGCAGCTTAAGCGGGGGGGCTTACGAGCAGTACTTC. Translated, it gives CASSLSGGAYEQYF. The full variable domain, its missing parts supplied by reference TRBV7-9 and TRBJ2-7, is DTGVSQNPRHKITKRGQNVTFRCDPISEHNRLYWYRQTLGQGPEFLTYFQNEAQLEKSRLLSDRFSAERPKGSFSTLEIQRTEQGDSAMYLCASSLSGGAYEQYFGPGTRLTVT.